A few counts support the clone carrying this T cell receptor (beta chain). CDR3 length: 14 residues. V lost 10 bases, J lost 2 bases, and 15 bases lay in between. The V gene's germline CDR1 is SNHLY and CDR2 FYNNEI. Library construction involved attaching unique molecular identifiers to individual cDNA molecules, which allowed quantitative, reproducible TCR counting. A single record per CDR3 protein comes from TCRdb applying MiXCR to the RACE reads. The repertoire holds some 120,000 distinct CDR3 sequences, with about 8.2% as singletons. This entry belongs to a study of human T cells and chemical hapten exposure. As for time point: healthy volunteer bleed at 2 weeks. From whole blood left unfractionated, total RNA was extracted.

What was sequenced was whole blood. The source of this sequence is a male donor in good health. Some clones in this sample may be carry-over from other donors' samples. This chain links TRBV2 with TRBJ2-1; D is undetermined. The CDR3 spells CAKHVGNPYNEQFF. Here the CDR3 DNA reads TGTGCCAAGCATGTGGGGAACCCCTACAATGAGCAGTTCTTC.